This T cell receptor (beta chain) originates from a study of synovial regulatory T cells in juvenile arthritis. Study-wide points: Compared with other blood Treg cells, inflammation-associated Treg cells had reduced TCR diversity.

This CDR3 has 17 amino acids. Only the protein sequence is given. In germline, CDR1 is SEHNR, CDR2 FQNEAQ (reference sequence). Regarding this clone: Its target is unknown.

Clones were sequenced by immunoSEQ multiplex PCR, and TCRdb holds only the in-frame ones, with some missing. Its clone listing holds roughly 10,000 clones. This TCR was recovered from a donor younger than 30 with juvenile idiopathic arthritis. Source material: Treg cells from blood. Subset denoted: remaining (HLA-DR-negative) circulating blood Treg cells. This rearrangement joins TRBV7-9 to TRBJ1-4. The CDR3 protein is CASSLVPGPSTNEKLFF. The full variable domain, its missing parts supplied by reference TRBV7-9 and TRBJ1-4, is DTGVSQNPRHKITKRGQNVTFRCDPISEHNRLYWYRQTLGQGPEFLTYFQNEAQLEKSRLLSDRFSAERPKGSFSTLEIQRTEQGDSAMYLCASSLVPGPSTNEKLFFGSGTQLSVL.